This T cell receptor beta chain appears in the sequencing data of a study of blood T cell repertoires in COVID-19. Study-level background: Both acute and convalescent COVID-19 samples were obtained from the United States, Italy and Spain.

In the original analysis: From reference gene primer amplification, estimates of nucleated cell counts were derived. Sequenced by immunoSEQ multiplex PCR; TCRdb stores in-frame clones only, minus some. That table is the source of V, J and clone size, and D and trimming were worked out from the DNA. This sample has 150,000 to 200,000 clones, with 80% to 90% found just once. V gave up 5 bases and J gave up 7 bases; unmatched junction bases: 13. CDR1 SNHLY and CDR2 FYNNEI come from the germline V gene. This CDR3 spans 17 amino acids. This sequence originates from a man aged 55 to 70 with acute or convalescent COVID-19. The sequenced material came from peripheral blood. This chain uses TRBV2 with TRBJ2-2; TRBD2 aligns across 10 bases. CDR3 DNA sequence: TGTGCCAGCAGTCCCTATACTAGCGGGAATAAAAACGGGGAGCTGTTTTTT. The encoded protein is CASSPYTSGNKNGELFF.